A single sample gave rise to the 13 T cell receptor beta chains below, sequenced in a study of control samples from healthy donors and cancer patients. Data came from immunoSEQ multiplex PCR; TCRdb stores just in-frame clones and leaves some out. The table includes 60,000 to 95,000 clones, about four fifths detected once. The sample comprised blood. Receptors were obtained from a man aged 50-60 years in good health.

The chain carries TRBV19 and TRBJ1-5, with D maybe TRBD1 (5 bases). V lost 0 bases and J lost 1, with 10 bases in between. The CDR3 has 16 residues. CDR1 and CDR2 (germline): LNHDA, SQIVND (reference sequence). The CDR3 loop is CASSIDTGPSNQPQHF. In nucleotides, the CDR3 is TGTGCCAGTAGTATAGATACAGGCCCAAGCAATCAGCCCCAGCATTTT.

This clone was seen once. The chain joins TRBV19 to TRBJ2-1; 9 nucleotides agree with TRBD2. V shed 9 bases and J 2 bases; nucleotides not matched to a gene: 8. This CDR3 has 15 amino acids. Germline V lookup: CDR1 LNHDA, CDR2 SQIVND (reference sequence). The chain's CDR3 is CASRRGLAAYNEQFF. The CDR3 region has the DNA TGTGCCAGCCGAAGGGGACTAGCCGCCTACAATGAGCAGTTCTTC.

The chain couples TRBV4-1 to TRBJ1-5, with 7 bases that match TRBD1. The length of the CDR3 is 14 residues. V lost 1 base to trimming and J lost 6 bases; unmatched junction nucleotides: 3. Germline CDR1 reads MGHRA; CDR2 reads YSYEKL. The CDR3 spells CASSQATGPQPQHF. CDR3 DNA: TGCGCCAGCAGCCAAGCGACAGGGCCTCAGCCCCAGCATTTT.

The gene calls are TRBV7-2 and TRBJ2-3; D is ambiguous. From germline, CDR1 is SGHTA and CDR2 FQGNSA. CDR3 size: 15 residues. The germline V and J ends were trimmed by 2 bases and 1 base, with 10 bases remaining between them. CDR3 DNA: TGTGCCAGCAGCTTAAATCCCCAGGGCACAGATACGCAGTATTTT. It translates to CASSLNPQGTDTQYF.

The genes are TRBV30 and TRBJ2-1, with TRBD2 identical over 12 bases. The length of the CDR3 is 14 residues. J was trimmed by 8 bases and V by 4 bases; bases with no gene match: 6. Germline loops: CDR1 GTSNPN, CDR2 SVGIG (reference sequence). The CDR3 loop is CAWKRLAGGDEQFF. The CDR3, as DNA: TGTGCCTGGAAACGGCTAGCGGGAGGGGATGAGCAGTTCTTC.

The rearrangement links TRBV7-8 to TRBJ1-4; 7 bases align to TRBD1. The CDR3 consists of 12 residues. V was pared by 5 bases and J by 12 bases, with 6 bases of the junction left unmatched. Germline V gives CDR1 SGHVS, CDR2 FQNEAQ. CDR3 sequence reads: CASSPIQGELFF. The CDR3 nucleotides are TGTGCCAGCAGCCCCATCCAGGGGGAACTGTTTTTT.

This chain connects TRBV7-6 to TRBJ2-2, with D possibly being TRBD1 (6 bases). From germline, CDR1 is SGHVS and CDR2 FNYEAQ. The CDR3 runs to 17 residues. The germline V and J ends were trimmed by 5 bases and 0 bases, with 16 bases remaining between them. This CDR3 reads CASSARGQFANTGELFF. The CDR3 DNA reads TGTGCCAGCAGCGCACGCGGACAGTTCGCGAACACCGGGGAGCTGTTTTTT.

The V call is TRBV15, the J call TRBJ2-4; D might be TRBD2 (5 bases). Trimming removed 2 bases from V and 3 bases from J, with 8 bases in between. Germline V CDR1 and CDR2: LNHNV, YYDKDF (reference sequence). CDR3 length: 14 residues. The DNA of the CDR3 is TGTGCCACCAGCAGACTCGGGGACAAAAACATTCAGTACTTC. Amino acid sequence: CATSRLGDKNIQYF.

The CDR3 loop is CASSATRTSGILRQETQYF. CDR3 in DNA: TGTGCCAGCAGCGCCACCCGGACTAGCGGGATTCTGCGGCAAGAGACCCAGTACTTC. This rearrangement joins TRBV7-8 to TRBJ2-5, with 12 bases fitting TRBD2. The CDR3 has 19 amino acids. V lost 5 bases, J lost 2 bases, and 15 bases stayed unmatched. The germline CDR1 and CDR2 sequences are SGHVS and FQNEAQ.

CDR3 DNA sequence: TGTGCCAGCAGCTTAACGGGTAGGGAGGACTATGGCTACACCTTC. It translates to CASSLTGREDYGYTF. The rearrangement uses TRBV11-2 and TRBJ1-2; D not resolved. The CDR3 totals 15 residues. V lost 2 bases, J lost 3 bases, and 13 bases lay in between. CDR1 is SGHAT, CDR2 FQNNGV, per germline.

This chain links TRBV18 with TRBJ2-7; TRBD1 matches 9 bases. The J segment lost 2 bases and the V segment lost 2 bases, leaving 7 bases of the junction unmatched. The CDR3 is 16 residues long. Germline V gene sequence: CDR1 KGHSH, CDR2 LQKENI. This CDR3 is CASSPGRDRDPYEQYF. CDR3 bases: TGTGCCAGCTCACCAGGGCGGGACAGGGACCCCTACGAGCAGTACTTC.

This rearrangement joins TRBV5-1 to TRBJ2-3, with 7 bases matching TRBD1. The CDR3 runs to 14 residues. Trimming cost V 4 bases and J 2 bases; bases outside gene matches: 4. Per germline, CDR1 SGHRS and CDR2 YFSETQ. The CDR3 bases are TGCGCCAGCAGCCCGGGACAGTACACAGATACGCAGTATTTT. It is translated as CASSPGQYTDTQYF. Full variable domain (missing parts from reference TRBV5-1 and TRBJ2-3): KAGVTQTPRYLIKTRGQQVTLSCSPISGHRSVSWYQQTPGQGLQFLFEYFSETQRNKGNFPGRFSGRQFSNSRSEMNVSTLELGDSALYLCASSPGQYTDTQYFGPGTRLTVL.

This chain links TRBV30 with TRBJ2-7, with TRBD2 identical over 9 bases. CDR3 length equals 15 residues. Germline V CDR1 and CDR2: GTSNPN, SVGIG (reference sequence). V shed 0 bases and J 3 bases; nucleotides not matched to a gene: 6. CDR3 in DNA: TGTGCCTGGAGTGTCTTGGGCGGGAGGGTCTACGAGCAGTACTTC. Translating it yields CAWSVLGGRVYEQYF.